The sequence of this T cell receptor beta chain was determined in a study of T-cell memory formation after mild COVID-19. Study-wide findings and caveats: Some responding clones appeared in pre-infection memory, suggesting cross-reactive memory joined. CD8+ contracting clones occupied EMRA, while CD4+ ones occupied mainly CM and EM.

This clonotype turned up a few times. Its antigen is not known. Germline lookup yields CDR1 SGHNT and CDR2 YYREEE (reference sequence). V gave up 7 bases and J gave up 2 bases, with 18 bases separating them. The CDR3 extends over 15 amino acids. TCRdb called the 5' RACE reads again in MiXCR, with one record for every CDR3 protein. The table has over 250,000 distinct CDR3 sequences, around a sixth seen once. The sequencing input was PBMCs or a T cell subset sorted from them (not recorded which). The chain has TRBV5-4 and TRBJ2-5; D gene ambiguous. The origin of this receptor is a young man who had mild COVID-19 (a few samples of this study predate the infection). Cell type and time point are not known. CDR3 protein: CASRLGWTDQETQYF. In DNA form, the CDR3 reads TGTGCCAGCCGACTCGGGTGGACGGATCAAGAGACCCAGTACTTC. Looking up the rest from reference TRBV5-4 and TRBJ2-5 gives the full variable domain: ETGVTQSPTHLIKTRGQQVTLRCSSQSGHNTVSWYQQALGQGPQFIFQYYREEENGRGNFPPRFSGLQFPNYSSELNVNALELDDSALYLCASRLGWTDQETQYFGPGTRLLVL.